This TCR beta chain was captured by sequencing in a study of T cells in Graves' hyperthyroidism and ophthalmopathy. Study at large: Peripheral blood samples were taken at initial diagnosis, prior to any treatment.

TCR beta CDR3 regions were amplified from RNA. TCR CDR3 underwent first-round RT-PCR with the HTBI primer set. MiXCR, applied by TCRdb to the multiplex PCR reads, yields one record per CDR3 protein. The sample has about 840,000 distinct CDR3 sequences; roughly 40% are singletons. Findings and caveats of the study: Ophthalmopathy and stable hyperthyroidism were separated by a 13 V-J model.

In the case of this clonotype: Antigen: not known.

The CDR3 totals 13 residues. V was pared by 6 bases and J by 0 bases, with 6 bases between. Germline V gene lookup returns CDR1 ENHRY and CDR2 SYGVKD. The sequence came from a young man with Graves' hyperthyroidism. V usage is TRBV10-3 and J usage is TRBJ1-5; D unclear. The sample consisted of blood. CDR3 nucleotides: TGTGCCATCAGGACGCTTAGCAATCAGCCCCAGCATTTT. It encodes CAIRTLSNQPQHF.